These 6 T cell receptor beta chains were sequenced from one sample in a study of cytomegalovirus exposure and HLA in healthy donors. Primers: 60 Vbeta forward and 13 Jbeta reverse. The table came from immunoSEQ multiplex PCR; TCRdb's copy has only in-frame clones and leaves some out. Of about 110,000 clones in the sample, about 80% were seen once. The material sequenced was PBMCs. The receptors come from a woman aged 60-75 years in good health and CMV-seropositive.

V gene TRBV7-3 combines with J gene TRBJ2-5; D not certain. V was trimmed by 1 base and J by 7 bases, leaving 13 bases between them. The CDR3 length is 14 residues. Germline V lookup: CDR1 SGHTA, CDR2 FQGTGA. The CDR3 region is CASSLNPGSGTQYF. DNA of the CDR3: TGTGCCAGCAGCTTAAACCCCGGGTCGGGGACCCAGTACTTC.

The chain combines TRBV4-1 with TRBJ2-7; TRBD1 agrees at 8 bases. Germline assignment: CDR1 MGHRA and CDR2 YSYEKL. The CDR3 has 13 amino acids. The junction had 8 bases not matched to a gene; V was cut back by 4 bases and J by 9 bases. The CDR3 loop reads CASSRQGTEVQYF. The DNA of the CDR3 is TGCGCCAGCAGCCGACAGGGGACGGAGGTGCAGTACTTC.

V and J are TRBV30 and TRBJ1-5; 7 nucleotides align to TRBD1. V was clipped by 1 base and J by 6 bases; unmatched bases: 15. From germline, CDR1 is GTSNPN and CDR2 SVGIG (reference sequence). The CDR3 runs 17 residues. This chain's CDR3 is CAWSAPTNRGGGQPQHF. The CDR3 DNA is TGTGCCTGGAGTGCCCCAACGAACAGGGGTGGCGGTCAGCCCCAGCATTTT.

The chain has TRBV18 and TRBJ2-7, with D maybe TRBD1 (5 bases). The CDR3 consists of 14 residues. Germline CDR1 is KGHSH and CDR2 is LQKENI. Trimming shortened V by 2 bases and J by 2 bases, and 10 bases separated the two germline ends. This CDR3 reads CASSPKQDPYEQYF. CDR3 bases: TGTGCCAGCTCACCAAAACAGGACCCCTACGAGCAGTACTTC.

This clone showed up just once. J is TRBJ2-5 and V is TRBV23-1; 9 positions match TRBD2. TRBV23-1 is noted as an ORF with a role that remains uncertain. J gave up 2 bases and V 9 bases, and 10 bases lay outside the gene matches. The CDR3 has 15 amino acids. Written as DNA, the CDR3 is TGCGCCAGATTCTACGGGACTAGCAGACAAGAGACCCAGTACTTC. Translating it yields CARFYGTSRQETQYF.

The chain joins TRBV29-1 to TRBJ2-7; 10 nucleotides align to TRBD1. The CDR3 totals 14 residues. V was clipped by 4 bases and J by 3 bases; unmatched bases: 6. The germline CDR1 and CDR2 sequences are SQVTM and ANQGSEA. As DNA, the CDR3 is TGCAGCGTTGGTGGGACAGGGGTTCGCTACGAGCAGTACTTC. It yields the protein CSVGGTGVRYEQYF.